The entry below describes one TCR beta chain. Its antigen is unknown. This table comes from immunoSEQ multiplex PCR, and its TCRdb copy is limited to in-frame clones, with some not included. The sample shows 120,000 to 150,000 clones, about 91% of them seen only once. The data belong to a study of T cell responses to AZD1222 COVID-19 vaccine. Study-wide results and limits: Repertoires were collected only later (after the peak T cell response had occurred). Clonal diversity was possibly underestimated, and white British individuals and females predominated among donors.

J gave up 1 base and V 2 bases, and 5 bases lay outside the gene matches. Germline loops: CDR1 SQVTM, CDR2 ANQGSEA. This CDR3 contains 15 residues. The clonotype comes from an adult in good health. V is TRBV29-1 and J is TRBJ2-3; 8 nucleotides align to TRBD1. The sample was peripheral blood, taken on day 0 of AZD1222 vaccination. CDR3 region: CSVESQDRGTDTQYF. Written as DNA, the CDR3 is TGCAGCGTTGAATCTCAGGACAGGGGCACAGATACGCAGTATTTT.